This T cell receptor beta chain was retrieved from a study of memory CD4+ T cells and cytomegalovirus serostatus. Background on the study: This sample comes from healthy Belgian adults, several CMV seropositive, under 25 seronegative.

Broader study findings: A US-trained random forest predicted CMV serostatus with median AUC around 0.91. The CMV-associated TCR signature appears largely within the CD4+ memory repertoire.

The sort gate was single viable CD3+CD4+CD8-CD45RO+ cells for memory CD4+ T cells. Donors' CMV status reflects serum IgG against pp150, pp28, p38, p52. The table came from immunoSEQ multiplex PCR; TCRdb's copy has only in-frame clones and leaves some out. The sample holds about 56,000 clones, about 80% seen once. As concerns this clone: Its antigen is unknown.

This TCR was sampled from an adult in good health and CMV-seropositive. The sequenced sample was memory CD4+ T cells from blood.

CDR3 amino acids: CASSLRQSSGNTIYF. CDR3 in DNA: TGTGCCAGCAGTTTACGACAGAGCTCTGGAAACACCATATATTTT. J is TRBJ1-3 and V is TRBV28, with a possible D match to TRBD1 (5 bases). Per germline, CDR1 MDHEN and CDR2 SYDVKM. The CDR3 has 15 residues. V lost 2 bases and J 0 bases, leaving 8 bases between the germline ends.